This TCR beta chain was recorded in a study of post-analysis software for immune sequencing data. Study-wide points: Roughly 5 TRBV segments, including TRBV5-6, TRBV5-1 and TRBV20-1, were more frequent in patients than controls. Normalized Chao1 diversity in multiple sclerosis patients fell significantly below that of controls.

The CDR3 runs to 11 residues. The V end lost 2 bases, the J end lost 10 bases, and 9 bases lay between the germline ends. Germline CDR1 and CDR2: SGHDT and YYEEEE. Unique-molecular-identifier-tagged TCR beta cDNA libraries were used. From the PCR reads, TCRdb called clonotypes with MiXCR, one entry per CDR3 protein. The repertoire holds roughly 870,000 distinct CDR3 sequences, with about 53% as singletons. This clonotype was picked up a small number of times. Its antigen is undetermined. The sample was blood. The clonotype was recovered from a girl aged 10-17 years with multiple sclerosis. J is TRBJ2-5 and V is TRBV5-6; D is uncertain. The CDR3 loop reads CASSLGPFQYF. The CDR3 DNA reads as TGTGCCAGCAGCTTAGGGCCATTCCAGTACTTC.